A selection of T cell receptor beta chains follows, all from one sample in a study of blood T cell repertoires in COVID-19. Generated by immunoSEQ multiplex PCR, the TCRdb table keeps only in-frame clones and is missing some. The table includes 230,000 or so clones, 89% detected once. Material: peripheral blood. The source of these receptors is a woman between 40 and 55 years old who had recovered from COVID-19. CDR3s include the opening cysteine and the closing phenylalanine or tryptophan. Each record gives: clone size, V gene, D gene, J gene, CDR3 length, CDR3 DNA, CDR3 protein. The D gene is left open where the match is weak. For some rows the clone size is stated as once, few or many, or as a class when expanded; others skip it.

few	TRBV19	TRBD1	TRBJ2-1	13	TGTGCCAGTAGTATGGAAGGACAGGGTAAAGAGTTCTTC	CASSMEGQGKEFF
NA	TRBV29-1	TRBD1	TRBJ1-2	13	TGCAGCGTCTCCGCAGGGGGCGAAGTTGGCTACACCTTC	CSVSAGGEVGYTF
NA	TRBV24-1	NA	TRBJ1-6	14	TGTGCCACCAGTGGCGGGGGAGATAATTCACCCCTCCACTTT	CATSGGGDNSPLHF
NA	TRBV5-1	NA	TRBJ1-1	15	TGCGCCAGCAGCTTGAGTTCGGGAGGCAACACTGAAGCTTTCTTT	CASSLSSGGNTEAFF
NA	TRBV25-1	NA	TRBJ1-2	13	TGTGCCAGCAGTGAATATCCTATCTATGGCTACACCTTC	CASSEYPIYGYTF
NA	TRBV12-3/TRBV12-4	NA	TRBJ1-1	13	TGTGCCAGCAGTCGGGACACCGAATTGGTGGCTTTCTTT	CASSRDTELVAFF
NA	TRBV19	NA	TRBJ1-3	11	TGTGCCAGTAGTCTTGCGGTTGGCGTATATTTT	CASSLAVGVYF
NA	TRBV5-4	TRBD2	TRBJ2-1	16	TGTGCCAGCACTCCTACCCGTGGTAGCGGGATTAGTGAGCAGTTCTTC	CASTPTRGSGISEQFF
NA	TRBV18	TRBD1	TRBJ1-2	17	TGTGCCAGCTCACCACCGGTCAGGACAGGGTCAGACTATGGCTACACCTTC	CASSPPVRTGSDYGYTF
once	TRBV10-3	NA	TRBJ2-1	11	TGTGCCATCAGCCGGTCGGATGAGCAGTTCTTC	CAISRSDEQFF
once	TRBV19	NA	TRBJ1-5	13	TGTGCCAGTAGTTCACAGAACAATCAGCCCCAGCATTTT	CASSSQNNQPQHF
few	TRBV14	NA	TRBJ2-3	16	TGTGCCAGCAGCCAAGTTCTCCTAGCTTACACAGATACGCAGTATTTT	CASSQVLLAYTDTQYF
NA	TRBV9	NA	TRBJ1-2	15	TGTGCCAGCACCAAAAGCGGAAAAGCTAACTATGGCTACACCTTC	CASTKSGKANYGYTF
NA	TRBV11-2	NA	TRBJ2-2	14	TGTGCCAGCAGCTTAGAACTACACACCGGGGAGCTGTTTTTT	CASSLELHTGELFF
once	TRBV19	NA	TRBJ2-5	15	TGTGCCAGTAGTCCGGGTGGGACTCCCCAAGAGACCCAGTACTTC	CASSPGGTPQETQYF
NA	TRBV5-1	TRBD1	TRBJ2-5	15	TGCGCCAGCAGGTGGACCGGGACAGACCAAGAGACCCAGTACTTC	CASRWTGTDQETQYF
NA	TRBV4-2	NA	TRBJ2-3	15	TGTGCCAGCAGCCAAGATATAACTAGCACAGATACGCAGTATTTT	CASSQDITSTDTQYF
NA	TRBV30	NA	TRBJ1-4	15	TGTGCCTGGACCTCTTGGACAGCAAATAATGAAAAACTGTTTTTT	CAWTSWTANNEKLFF
NA	TRBV5-4	TRBD1	TRBJ2-3	13	TGTGCCAGCAGCACGACAGGGACAGATACGCAGTATTTT	CASSTTGTDTQYF
NA	TRBV11-2	NA	TRBJ1-1	15	TGTGCCAGCAGGCAATCAGGGAGGGGAGACACTGAAGCTTTCTTT	CASRQSGRGDTEAFF
once	TRBV27	TRBD2	TRBJ2-5	18	TGTGCCAGCAGTTTAGGCAGGCGGGCGGGAGGGTACCAAGAGACCCAGTACTTC	CASSLGRRAGGYQETQYF
NA	TRBV3-1/TRBV3-2	NA	TRBJ2-7	15	TGTGCCAGCAGTTCCAATTCCCGACAGACCTACGAGCAGTACTTC	CASSSNSRQTYEQYF
few	TRBV6-5	NA	TRBJ2-1	13	TGTGCCACAAGACAGGCCTCCTACAATGAGCAGTTCTTC	CATRQASYNEQFF
NA	TRBV7-9	TRBD2	TRBJ2-1	15	TGTGCCAGCAGCAATAGCGGGGGGACTTACAATGAGCAGTTCTTC	CASSNSGGTYNEQFF
NA	TRBV27	TRBD1	TRBJ2-5	13	TGTGCCAGCAGCTCGACAGGGAGAGAGACCCAGTACTTC	CASSSTGRETQYF
NA	TRBV6-2/TRBV6-3	NA	TRBJ2-2	15	TGTGCCAGCAGCCCCGCGGGAATGAACACCGGGGAGCTGTTTTTT	CASSPAGMNTGELFF
NA	TRBV18	NA	TRBJ1-2	16	TGTGCCAGCTCACCACTGGCGGGAACTACCAACTATGGCTACACCTTC	CASSPLAGTTNYGYTF
NA	TRBV4-1	TRBD1	TRBJ2-1	14	TGCGCCAGCAGTCGGACAGGACCCCCCGGGGAGCAGTTCTTC	CASSRTGPPGEQFF
NA	TRBV19	NA	TRBJ1-2	16	TGTGCCAGTAGTATAGAGAACAGCCCTCCGAACTATGGCTACACCTTC	CASSIENSPPNYGYTF
NA	TRBV7-9	NA	TRBJ2-1	12	TGTGCCAGCAGCCTTGAATGGCAGGGTGGGGTCTTC	CASSLEWQGGVF
once	TRBV24-1	NA	TRBJ2-2	19	TGTGCCACCAGTGATTCCCCGGGGTCGGAACGCCATTTCACCGGGGAGCTGTTTTTT	CATSDSPGSERHFTGELFF
NA	TRBV5-1	TRBD1	TRBJ2-3	14	TGCGCCAGCACCCGGACAGGGGGCACAGATACGCAGTATTTT	CASTRTGGTDTQYF
once	TRBV25-1	TRBD2	TRBJ2-3	18	TGTGCCAGCAGTGAATCATATATGGGGGGGAAAGGCACAGATACGCAGTATTTT	CASSESYMGGKGTDTQYF
NA	TRBV2	NA	TRBJ2-1	15	TGTGCCAGCGAAAGAAACTCGGTGGCCTACAATGAGCAGTTCTTC	CASERNSVAYNEQFF
NA	TRBV28	NA	TRBJ2-3	13	TGTGCCAGCCAATCTAGTCAAACAGATACGCAGTATTTT	CASQSSQTDTQYF
NA	TRBV14	NA	TRBJ2-5	14	TGTGCCAGCAGCCAACGTCAGATGGAAGAGACCCAGTACTTC	CASSQRQMEETQYF
NA	TRBV11-2	NA	TRBJ1-1	14	TGTGCCAGCAGCTTAACTTTCGGAGACACTGAAGCTTTCTTT	CASSLTFGDTEAFF
NA	TRBV24-1	TRBD1	TRBJ1-1	13	TGTGCCACCAGTGGGACAGGGGGCACTGAAGCTTTCTTT	CATSGTGGTEAFF
once	TRBV19	NA	TRBJ1-5	10	TGTGCCAGTAACAACCAGCCCCAGCATTTT	CASNNQPQHF
NA	TRBV27	NA	TRBJ1-4	13	TGTGCCAGCAGCCGCTGGGAGAATGAAAAACTGTTTTTT	CASSRWENEKLFF
NA	TRBV27	TRBD1	TRBJ1-2	15	TGTGCCAGCAGCCGGGGACAGGGGGTAGGGGATGGCTACACCTTC	CASSRGQGVGDGYTF
once	TRBV7-2	TRBD1	TRBJ1-2	14	TGTGCCAGCAGCATGGGGACAGTAAACTATGGCTACACCTTC	CASSMGTVNYGYTF
NA	TRBV7-2	NA	TRBJ1-5	14	TGTGCCAGCAGCTTATTCTACGACAATCAGCCCCAGCATTTT	CASSLFYDNQPQHF
NA	TRBV5-4	NA	TRBJ2-3	14	TGTGCCAGCAGCTTGTCGGGTGCCACAGATACGCAGTATTTT	CASSLSGATDTQYF
NA	TRBV7-2	NA	TRBJ1-2	15	TGTGCCAGCAGCTTAGAGGCCAGGTCAAGCTATGGCTACACCTTC	CASSLEARSSYGYTF
NA	TRBV28	TRBD1	TRBJ2-7	16	TGTGCCAGCAGTACGGCCCGGGACAGGGGAATCTACGAGCAGTACTTC	CASSTARDRGIYEQYF
NA	TRBV7-9	TRBD1	TRBJ2-5	14	TGTGCCAGCAGCTACGGGACAGACCAAGAGACCCAGTACTTC	CASSYGTDQETQYF